A selection of T cell receptor beta chains follows, all from one sample in a study of CD8+CD57+ T cells in acquired aplastic anemia. Each CDR3 protein gets one entry after TCRdb re-called the reads with MiXCR. The profile shows around 200,000 distinct CDR3 sequences, approximately 51% of them singletons. The sequenced material came from sorted CD4+, CD8+, or CD8+CD57+ T cells (not recorded which) from PBMCs. The source of these receptors is a human donor with aplastic anemia. CDR3s include the opening cysteine and the closing phenylalanine or tryptophan. A D gene is named only where the DNA matches it firmly. Size values are once, few and many counts, or a class for expanded clones, and some rows have none.

j_gene	d_gene	abundance	v_gene	CDR3nt	CDR3aa
TRBJ1-6	TRBD1	many	TRBV5-1	TGCGCCAGCAGACAGGGGTTTACAGCCCTCCACTTT	CASRQGFTALHF
TRBJ2-1	-	many	TRBV4-1	TGCGCCAGCAGCTACGGTGTGACCAGCTCCTACAATGAGCAGTTCTTC	CASSYGVTSSYNEQFF
TRBJ2-7	TRBD2	-	TRBV10-1	TGCGCCAGCACTCGAGCGGGGGAAGAGCAGTACTTC	CASTRAGEEQYF
TRBJ1-2	TRBD1	-	TRBV19	TGTGCCAGTAGGCAGGACAGGGAAGGATACGGCTACACCTTC	CASRQDREGYGYTF
TRBJ1-1	-	-	TRBV19	TGTGCCAGTAGCACAGGGTGGAACACTGAAGCTTTCTTT	CASSTGWNTEAFF
TRBJ2-7	-	many	TRBV7-2	TGTGCCAGCAGCTCTCCAGACAGAAGGGTAGAGCAGTACTTC	CASSSPDRRVEQYF
TRBJ2-5	-	-	TRBV20-1	TGCAGTGTTCCCAGGGGACAAGAGACCCAGTACTTC	CSVPRGQETQYF
TRBJ1-5	-	many	TRBV6-5	TGTGCCAGCAGTTCAGTCCAACCTACGACAGCTTCAAATCAGCCCCAGCATTTT	CASSSVQPTTASNQPQHF
TRBJ2-7	-	-	TRBV10-3	TGTGCCATCGGTGAGAGCTCCTACGAGCAGTACTTC	CAIGESSYEQYF
TRBJ1-5	-	many	TRBV6-5	TGTGCCAGCAGTTACCTGACAGGCAGTCAGCCCCAGCATTTT	CASSYLTGSQPQHF
TRBJ1-1	-	many	TRBV2	TGTGCCAGCGGGAGGGTGGGAGCAGTGAACACTGGAGCTTTCTTT	CASGRVGAVNTGAFF
TRBJ2-2	-	-	TRBV12-3/TRBV12-4	TGTGCCAGCAGTTTCCATACCGGAAACACCGGGGAGCTGTTTTTT	CASSFHTGNTGELFF
TRBJ2-7	-	many	TRBV20-1	TGCAGTGCTAGAACGGACAGCCACTACGAGCAGTACTTC	CSARTDSHYEQYF
TRBJ2-7	-	many	TRBV5-1	TGCGCCAGCACCGCTGGTGAGGCCTACGAGCAGTACTTC	CASTAGEAYEQYF
TRBJ1-6	-	-	TRBV7-2	TGTGCCAGCAGCTTCTACGACAGGATCGGTAATTCACCCCTCCACTTT	CASSFYDRIGNSPLHF
TRBJ1-6	-	-	TRBV7-2	TGTGCCAGCAGCTCTGAACCCTATAATTCACCCCTCCACTTT	CASSSEPYNSPLHF
TRBJ2-3	TRBD2	many	TRBV11-2	TGTGCCAGCAGCTTATGGGCTAGCGGGGGGGCCGAGGGAGATACGCAGTATTTT	CASSLWASGGAEGDTQYF
TRBJ2-5	-	-	TRBV10-3	TGTGCCATCAGCGGGGGCCGGGGGCAAGGGACCCAGTACTTC	CAISGGRGQGTQYF
TRBJ2-5	-	many	TRBV6-5	TGTGCCAGCTCCCAGGGGGGGAACCAAGAGACCCAGTACTTC	CASSQGGNQETQYF
TRBJ1-6	TRBD1	once	TRBV20-1	TGCAGTGCTACGTCCGGACAGGCTCTAAATTCACCCCTCCACTTT	CSATSGQALNSPLHF
TRBJ1-1	-	-	TRBV12-3/TRBV12-4	TGTGCCAGCAGTTCTGGACGGAGGAACACTGAAGCTTTCTTT	CASSSGRRNTEAFF
TRBJ2-1	-	many	TRBV10-1	TGCGCCAGCAGTGAGTCGACGGCGGGGGCCCGCAATGAGCAGTTCTTC	CASSESTAGARNEQFF
TRBJ2-7	TRBD1	-	TRBV29-1	TGCAGCGTTGACGTGAGGACAGGGGGAGTCTCCTACGAGCAGTACTTC	CSVDVRTGGVSYEQYF
TRBJ1-1	-	many	TRBV5-1	TGCGCCAGCAGCTGGGGACAAGATTACACTGAAGCTTTCTTT	CASSWGQDYTEAFF
TRBJ2-7	TRBD2	many	TRBV20-1	TGCAGTGCTTTCGTAGCGGGGAGAGCCTACGAGCAGTACTTC	CSAFVAGRAYEQYF
TRBJ1-1	TRBD1	many	TRBV2	TGTGCCAGCCTAAGACAGGGTACGGGCACTGAAGCTTTCTTT	CASLRQGTGTEAFF
TRBJ1-5	-	many	TRBV12-3/TRBV12-4	TGTGCCAGCAGCCCACAGGAGCTTCGGCAGCCCCAGCATTTT	CASSPQELRQPQHF
TRBJ2-7	TRBD1	-	TRBV7-2	TGTGCCAGCAGCTTTGACTCCGGGACAGGGGGCGATGAGCAGTACTTC	CASSFDSGTGGDEQYF
TRBJ2-7	-	-	TRBV20-1	TGCAGTGCTAGGGCATCTCAGAGGGGGGGCAGTGCAGCCTACGAGCAGTACTTC	CSARASQRGGSAAYEQYF
TRBJ2-1	TRBD2	many	TRBV20-1	TGCAGTGCCATCCTCGGGACTAGCGGGGGGGTACCGCTCTTC	CSAILGTSGGVPLF
TRBJ2-3	-	many	TRBV11-3	TGTGCCAGCAGCTTCCGCCGGGGGAGCACAGATACGCAGTATTTT	CASSFRRGSTDTQYF
TRBJ2-5	TRBD2	once	TRBV7-9	TGTGCCAGCAGCTTACCTAGCGGGGAAGAGACCCAGTACTTC	CASSLPSGEETQYF
TRBJ1-1	TRBD1	many	TRBV12-3/TRBV12-4	TGTGCCAGCAGTCGTCGACAGGGAAATGAAGCTTTCTTT	CASSRRQGNEAFF